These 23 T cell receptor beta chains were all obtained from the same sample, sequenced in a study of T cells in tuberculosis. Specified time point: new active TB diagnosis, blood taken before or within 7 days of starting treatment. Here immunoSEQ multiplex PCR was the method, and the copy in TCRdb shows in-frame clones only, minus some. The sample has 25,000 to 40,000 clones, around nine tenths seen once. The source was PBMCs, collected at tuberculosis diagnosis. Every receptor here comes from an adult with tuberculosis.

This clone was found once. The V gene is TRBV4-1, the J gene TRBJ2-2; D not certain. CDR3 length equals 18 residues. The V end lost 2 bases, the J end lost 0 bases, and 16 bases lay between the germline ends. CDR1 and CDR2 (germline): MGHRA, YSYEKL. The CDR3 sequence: CASSQMTYEPSNTGELFF. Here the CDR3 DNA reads TGCGCCAGCAGCCAAATGACATATGAACCTTCGAACACCGGGGAGCTGTTTTTT.

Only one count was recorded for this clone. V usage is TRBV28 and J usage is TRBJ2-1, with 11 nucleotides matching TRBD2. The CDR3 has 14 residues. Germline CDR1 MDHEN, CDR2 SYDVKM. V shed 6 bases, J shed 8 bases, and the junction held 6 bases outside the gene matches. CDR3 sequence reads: CASSPSGGRDEQFF. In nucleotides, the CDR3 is TGTGCCAGCAGCCCTAGCGGGGGGCGCGATGAGCAGTTCTTC.

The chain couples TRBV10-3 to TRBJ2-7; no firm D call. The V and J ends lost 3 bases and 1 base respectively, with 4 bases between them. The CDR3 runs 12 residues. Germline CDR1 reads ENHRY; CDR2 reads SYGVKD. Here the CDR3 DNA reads TGTGCCATCAGTGAACTTTCCTACGAGCAGTACTTC. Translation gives CAISELSYEQYF.

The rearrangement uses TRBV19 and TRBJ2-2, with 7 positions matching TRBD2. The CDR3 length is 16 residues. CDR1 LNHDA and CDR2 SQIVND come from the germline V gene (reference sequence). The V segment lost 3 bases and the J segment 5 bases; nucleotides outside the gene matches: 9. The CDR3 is CASSMGGSMGTGELFF. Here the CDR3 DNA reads TGTGCCAGTAGTATGGGAGGGTCAATGGGTACCGGGGAGCTGTTTTTT.

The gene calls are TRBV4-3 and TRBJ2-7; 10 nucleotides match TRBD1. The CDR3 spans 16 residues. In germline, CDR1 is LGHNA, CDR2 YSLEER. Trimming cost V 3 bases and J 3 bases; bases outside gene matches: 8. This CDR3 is CASSHSGTGEIYEQYF. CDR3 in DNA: TGCGCCAGCAGCCATAGTGGGACAGGGGAAATCTACGAGCAGTACTTC.

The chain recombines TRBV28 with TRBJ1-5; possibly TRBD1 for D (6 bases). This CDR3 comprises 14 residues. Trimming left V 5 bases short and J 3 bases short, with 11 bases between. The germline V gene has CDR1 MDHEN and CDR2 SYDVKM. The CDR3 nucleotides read TGTGCCAGCAGTCCGGACAGATACAATCAGCCCCAGCATTTT. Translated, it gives CASSPDRYNQPQHF.

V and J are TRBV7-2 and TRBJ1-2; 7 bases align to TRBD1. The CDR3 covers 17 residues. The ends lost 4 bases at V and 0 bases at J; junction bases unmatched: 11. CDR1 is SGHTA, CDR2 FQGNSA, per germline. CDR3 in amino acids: CASSSYSPGQPNYGYTF. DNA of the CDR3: TGTGCCAGCAGCTCTTACTCACCGGGACAGCCTAACTATGGCTACACCTTC.

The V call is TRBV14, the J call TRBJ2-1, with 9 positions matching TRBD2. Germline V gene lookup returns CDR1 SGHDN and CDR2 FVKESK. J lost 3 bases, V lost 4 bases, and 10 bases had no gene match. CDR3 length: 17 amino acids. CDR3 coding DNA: TGTGCCAGCAGCCCTCGGGGGCTAGCGGGAAGCTACAATGAGCAGTTCTTC. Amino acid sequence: CASSPRGLAGSYNEQFF.

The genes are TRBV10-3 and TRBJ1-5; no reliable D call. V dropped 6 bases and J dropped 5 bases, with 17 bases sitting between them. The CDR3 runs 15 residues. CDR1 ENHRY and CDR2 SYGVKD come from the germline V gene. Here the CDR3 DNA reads TGTGCCATCAGGGCTTCCTCCGCCGGGGATCAGCCCCAGCATTTT. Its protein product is CAIRASSAGDQPQHF.

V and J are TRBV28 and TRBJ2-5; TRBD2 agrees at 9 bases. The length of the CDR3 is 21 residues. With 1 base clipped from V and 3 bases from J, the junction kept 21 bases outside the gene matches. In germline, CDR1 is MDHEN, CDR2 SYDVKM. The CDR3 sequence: CASSLYRPGLAAQRSKETQYF. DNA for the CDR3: TGTGCCAGCAGTTTATATCGACCGGGACTAGCAGCCCAACGGAGTAAAGAGACCCAGTACTTC.

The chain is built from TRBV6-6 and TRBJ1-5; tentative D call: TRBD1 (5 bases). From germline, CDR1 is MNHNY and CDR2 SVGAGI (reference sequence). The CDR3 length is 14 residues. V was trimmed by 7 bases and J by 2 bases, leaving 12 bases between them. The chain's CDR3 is CASTLGAGNQPQHF. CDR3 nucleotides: TGTGCCAGCACCCTAGGGGCGGGCAATCAGCCCCAGCATTTT.

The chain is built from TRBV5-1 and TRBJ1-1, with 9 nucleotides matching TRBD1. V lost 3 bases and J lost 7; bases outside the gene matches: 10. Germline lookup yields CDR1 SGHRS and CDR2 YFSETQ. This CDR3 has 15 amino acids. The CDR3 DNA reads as TGCGCCAGCAGCTCCTGGACAGGGGATCAGAGTGAAGCTTTCTTT. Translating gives CASSSWTGDQSEAFF.

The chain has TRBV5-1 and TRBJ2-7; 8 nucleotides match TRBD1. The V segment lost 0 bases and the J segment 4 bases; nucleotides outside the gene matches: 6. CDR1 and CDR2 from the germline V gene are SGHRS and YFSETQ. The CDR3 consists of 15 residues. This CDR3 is CASSLELGQAYEQYF. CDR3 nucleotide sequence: TGCGCCAGCAGCTTGGAGTTGGGACAGGCTTACGAGCAGTACTTC.

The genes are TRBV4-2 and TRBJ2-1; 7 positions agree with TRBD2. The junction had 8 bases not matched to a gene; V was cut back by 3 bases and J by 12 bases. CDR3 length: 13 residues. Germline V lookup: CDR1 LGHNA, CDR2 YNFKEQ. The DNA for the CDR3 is TGTGCCAGCAGCCAGGAGACGGGAGGCCGGCAGTTCTTC. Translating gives CASSQETGGRQFF.

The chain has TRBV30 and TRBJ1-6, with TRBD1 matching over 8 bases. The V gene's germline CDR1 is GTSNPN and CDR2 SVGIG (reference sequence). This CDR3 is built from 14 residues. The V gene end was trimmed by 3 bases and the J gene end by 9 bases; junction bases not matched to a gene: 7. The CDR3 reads CAWSLDRVGSPLHF. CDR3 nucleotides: TGTGCCTGGAGCCTGGACAGGGTCGGTTCACCCCTCCACTTT.

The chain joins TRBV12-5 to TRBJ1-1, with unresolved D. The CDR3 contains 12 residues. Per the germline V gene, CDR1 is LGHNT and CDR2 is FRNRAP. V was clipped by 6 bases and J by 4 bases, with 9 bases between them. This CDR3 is CASGPRFTEAFF. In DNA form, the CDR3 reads TGTGCTAGTGGCCCGAGATTCACTGAAGCTTTCTTT.

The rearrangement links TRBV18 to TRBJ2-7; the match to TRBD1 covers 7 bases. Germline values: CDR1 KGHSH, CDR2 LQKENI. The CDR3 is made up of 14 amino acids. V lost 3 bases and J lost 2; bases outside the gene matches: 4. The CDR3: CASSPRDRPYEQYF. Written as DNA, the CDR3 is TGTGCCAGCTCACCCCGGGACAGACCCTACGAGCAGTACTTC.

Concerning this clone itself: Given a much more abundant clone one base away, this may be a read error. CDR3 amino acids: CASSPGGGGFYEQYF. CDR3 nucleotide sequence: TGTGCCAGCAGCCCGGGGGGCGGGGGGTTTTACGAGCAGTACTTC. The V gene is TRBV6-1, the J gene TRBJ2-7, with TRBD2 identical over 8 bases. Germline trimming cut 6 bases from V and 4 bases from J; bases unmatched to any gene: 11. The CDR3 has 15 amino acids. Germline CDR1 is MNHNS and CDR2 is SASEGT.

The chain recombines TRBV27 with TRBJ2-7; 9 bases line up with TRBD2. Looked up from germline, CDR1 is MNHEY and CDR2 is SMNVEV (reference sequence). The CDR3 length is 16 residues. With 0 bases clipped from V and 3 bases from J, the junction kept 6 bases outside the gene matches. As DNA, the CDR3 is TGTGCCAGCAGTTTATCTAGCGGGAGAGATAGCTACGAGCAGTACTTC. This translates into CASSLSSGRDSYEQYF.

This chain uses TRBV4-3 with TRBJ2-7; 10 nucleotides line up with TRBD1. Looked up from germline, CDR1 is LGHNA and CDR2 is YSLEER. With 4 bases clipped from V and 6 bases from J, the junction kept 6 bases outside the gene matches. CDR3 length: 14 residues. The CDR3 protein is CASSPGTGVGEQYF. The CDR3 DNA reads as TGCGCCAGCAGCCCCGGGACAGGGGTCGGCGAGCAGTACTTC.

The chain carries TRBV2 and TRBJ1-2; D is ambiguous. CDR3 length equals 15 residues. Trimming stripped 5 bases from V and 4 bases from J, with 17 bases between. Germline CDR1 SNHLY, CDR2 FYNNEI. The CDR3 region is CASSKDSVVTYGYTF. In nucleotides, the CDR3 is TGTGCCAGCAGTAAGGACTCGGTCGTCACCTATGGCTACACCTTC.

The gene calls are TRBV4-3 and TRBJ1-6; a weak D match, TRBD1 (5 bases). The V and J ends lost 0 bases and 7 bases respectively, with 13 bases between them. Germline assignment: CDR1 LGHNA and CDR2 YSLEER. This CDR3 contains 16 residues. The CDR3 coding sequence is TGCGCCAGCAGCCAAGACAGGGTTATCTTAAATTCACCCCTCCACTTT. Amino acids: CASSQDRVILNSPLHF.

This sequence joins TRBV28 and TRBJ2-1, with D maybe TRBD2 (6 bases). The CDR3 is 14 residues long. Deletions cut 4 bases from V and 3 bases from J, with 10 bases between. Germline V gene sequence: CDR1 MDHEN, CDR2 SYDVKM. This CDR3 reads CASSSGTHYNEQFF. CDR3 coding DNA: TGTGCCAGCAGTTCCGGGACTCACTACAATGAGCAGTTCTTC.